Following are 11 T cell receptor beta chains from one sample sequenced in a study of OX40 agonist ivuxolimab in advanced cancers. Assay: immunoSEQ multiplex PCR; the TCRdb copy retains only in-frame clones and omits some. This sample carries 65,000 to 90,000 clones, 70% to 90% of them seen once, and the ten largest clones take around 5.1%. The material sequenced was CD4+ or CD8+ T cells sorted from blood, taken in a trial of the OX40 agonist ivuxolimab. Source of these receptors: an adult with an advanced solid tumor such as melanoma, head and neck, liver or kidney cancer.

The V gene is TRBV10-3, the J gene TRBJ2-2; a weak D match, TRBD1 (7 bases). CDR3 length equals 16 residues. V was trimmed by 2 bases and J by 3 bases, leaving 13 bases between them. Germline CDR1 and CDR2: ENHRY and SYGVKD. In DNA form, the CDR3 reads TGTGCCATCAGTGAGAGGACAGGCGGGGACACCGGGGAGCTGTTTTTT. This sequence encodes CAISERTGGDTGELFF.

V usage is TRBV6-4 and J usage is TRBJ2-2, with a tentative D call TRBD2 (5 bases). Trimming took 4 bases from V and 6 from J, leaving 9 bases between them. Germline V gives CDR1 MRHNA, CDR2 SNTAGT. The CDR3 runs to 13 residues. Written as DNA, the CDR3 is TGTGCCAGCAGTGCCGAGCGGTCCGGGGAGCTGTTTTTT. It encodes CASSAERSGELFF.

In this sample, this clone turned up once. The chain carries TRBV29-1 and TRBJ1-6; weak D call: TRBD1 (5 bases). The V gene lost 6 bases and the J gene lost 5 bases, with 14 bases spanning the gap. The germline V gene has CDR1 SQVTM and CDR2 ANQGSEA. This CDR3 is built from 14 residues. DNA for the CDR3: TGCAGCGTCCGAGAGGGGCTTGATAATTCACCCCTCCACTTT. Amino acid sequence: CSVREGLDNSPLHF.

The chain uses TRBV6-1 and TRBJ2-3, with TRBD2 matching over 9 bases. Unmatched junction bases numbered 8, after V lost 8 bases and J lost 5 bases. CDR3 length: 14 amino acids. CDR1 is MNHNS, CDR2 SASEGT, per germline. CDR3 in amino acids: CASLLSGRIDTQYF. The DNA of the CDR3 is TGTGCCAGCCTACTTAGCGGGAGAATAGATACGCAGTATTTT.

This sequence joins TRBV6-5 and TRBJ2-7; 7 nucleotides match TRBD2. Germline-derived CDR1 and CDR2 are MNHEY and SVGAGI. J lost 7 bases, V lost 6 bases, and 3 bases had no gene match. The CDR3 is made up of 11 amino acids. The CDR3 sequence is CASRLGGEQYF. The CDR3, as DNA: TGTGCCAGCAGGCTGGGGGGGGAGCAGTACTTC.

The J gene is TRBJ1-2, the V gene TRBV7-2; 7 nucleotides agree with TRBD1. The junction had 5 bases not matched to a gene; V was cut back by 2 bases and J by 8 bases. Germline V gene data show CDR1 as SGHTA and CDR2 as FQGNSA. The CDR3 is 13 residues long. The CDR3 protein is CASSLTGDRGYTF. As DNA, the CDR3 is TGTGCCAGCAGCTTAACAGGGGATCGAGGCTACACCTTC.

This clone was counted a single time. J is TRBJ2-7 and V is TRBV2, with TRBD1 matching over 10 bases. Germline CDR1 SNHLY, CDR2 FYNNEI. V shed 4 bases, J shed 5 bases, and the junction held 5 bases outside the gene matches. The CDR3 consists of 14 residues. CDR3 nucleotide sequence: TGTGCCAGCAGTGTCGGGACAGGGGTCCACGAGCAGTACTTC. This sequence encodes CASSVGTGVHEQYF.

The chain employs TRBV7-3 and TRBJ2-7; D may be TRBD1 (6 bases). The CDR3 is 14 residues long. Trimming shortened V by 1 base and J by 4 bases, and 11 bases separated the two germline ends. CDR1 is SGHTA, CDR2 FQGTGA, per germline. CDR3 coding DNA: TGTGCCAGCAGCTTAAGGGGGCAGATTTACGAGCAGTACTTC. The encoded protein is CASSLRGQIYEQYF.

V and J are TRBV7-2 and TRBJ1-4; D perhaps matches TRBD1 (6 bases). This CDR3 is 13 amino acids long. Looked up from germline, CDR1 is SGHTA and CDR2 is FQGNSA. V was pared by 4 bases and J by 10 bases, with 13 bases between. CDR3 sequence: CASSSGGRGKLFF. CDR3 coding DNA: TGTGCCAGCAGCTCAGGTGGCAGGGGAAAACTGTTTTTT.

This clone was seen only a few times. The J gene is TRBJ1-6, the V gene TRBV30; D gene unclear. The CDR3 is 13 residues long. Trimming took off 8 bases at V and 0 bases at J, with 8 bases between the two ends. In germline, CDR1 is GTSNPN, CDR2 SVGIG (reference sequence). CDR3: CAAHSSYNSPLHF. The CDR3 DNA is TGTGCCGCACATAGCTCCTATAATTCACCCCTCCACTTT.

The chain carries TRBV19 and TRBJ1-2; no reliable D call. CDR3 length: 14 residues. V was trimmed by 7 bases and J by 4 bases, leaving 16 bases between them. CDR1 and CDR2 from the germline V gene are LNHDA and SQIVND (reference sequence). Here the CDR3 reads CASTTREGLYGYTF. The CDR3 coding sequence is TGTGCCAGTACAACACGGGAAGGTCTCTATGGCTACACCTTC.